This entry lists 19 T cell receptor beta chains sequenced from one sample in a study of shared clonotypes between healthy human individuals. Profiling relied on immunoSEQ multiplex PCR, and the TCRdb table lists in-frame clones only, not all of them. The sample lists 1.5 million to 2.5 million clones, about 95% occurring once. Naivety among CD8 cells was defined by CD45RO negativity and positive CCR7 selection, thereby excluding terminally differentiated effector memory CD45RA+ cells. The sample was naive CD8+ T cells sorted from blood. Every receptor here comes from a man between 18 and 29 years old in good health.

The rearrangement links TRBV9 to TRBJ2-3; D gene unclear. Between the trimmed V and J ends, which lost 4 bases and 2 bases, there was a span of 11 bases. Germline lookup yields CDR1 SGDLS and CDR2 YYNGEE. The CDR3 consists of 14 residues. Here the CDR3 DNA reads TGTGCCAGCAGCTCCTCGAGACCCACAGATACGCAGTATTTT. It yields the protein CASSSSRPTDTQYF. The full variable domain, completed using reference TRBV9 and TRBJ2-3, is DSGVTQTPKHLITATGQRVTLRCSPRSGDLSVYWYQQSLDQGLQFLIQYYNGEERAKGNILERFSAQQFPDLHSELNLSSLELGDSALYFCASSSSRPTDTQYFGPGTRLTVL.

This clone has only a few counts. DNA for the CDR3: TGCAGCGTTGAATCGGCTGACAGGGAGACTGAAGCTTTCTTT. Translating it yields CSVESADRETEAFF. The V and J genes are TRBV29-1 and TRBJ1-1, with 7 bases identical to TRBD1. The junction had 8 bases not matched to a gene; V was cut back by 2 bases and J by 5 bases. Germline V lookup: CDR1 SQVTM, CDR2 ANQGSEA. The CDR3 has 14 amino acids.

The gene calls are TRBV30 and TRBJ2-7; TRBD1 aligns across 7 bases. CDR1 is GTSNPN and CDR2 is SVGIG in the germline V gene (reference sequence). The trim removed 5 bases at V and 5 bases at J, leaving 9 bases unmatched. The CDR3 sequence is 13 residues long. The CDR3 nucleotides are TGTGCCTGGGGGCCCGGGACAGACCACGAGCAGTACTTC. It specifies CAWGPGTDHEQYF. The variable domain in full, with the rest retrieved from reference TRBV30 and TRBJ2-7, is SQTIHQWPATLVQPVGSPLSLECTVEGTSNPNLYWYRQAAGRGLQLLFYSVGIGQISSEVPQNLSASRPQDRQFILSSKKLLLSDSGFYLCAWGPGTDHEQYFGPGTRLTVT.

On this clone itself: Within the sample, other DNA sequences also encode this same CDR3. J is TRBJ2-7 and V is TRBV27; TRBD2 matches 8 bases. CDR1 and CDR2 from the germline V gene are MNHEY and SMNVEV (reference sequence). V shed 4 bases, J shed 3 bases, and the junction held 5 bases outside the gene matches. This CDR3 has 14 amino acids. CDR3: CASSYGGAGYEQYF. CDR3 nucleotides: TGTGCCAGCAGTTACGGGGGGGCCGGCTACGAGCAGTACTTC.

The chain employs TRBV27 and TRBJ2-5; D possibly corresponds to TRBD2 (5 bases). The germline V gene encodes CDR1 MNHEY and CDR2 SMNVEV (reference sequence). There are 17 residues in the CDR3. Between the trimmed V and J ends, which lost 6 bases and 4 bases, there was a span of 24 bases. The DNA of the CDR3 is TGTGCCAGCAGCCAAGGACCCGATGGGGAGTTATTAGAGACCCAGTACTTC. This gives the protein CASSQGPDGELLETQYF.

This clone was found a few times. This sequence joins TRBV6-5 and TRBJ1-2, with TRBD1 as a possible D gene (6 bases). V lost 11 bases and J lost 7, with 17 bases in between. CDR3 size: 12 residues. Germline V gene data show CDR1 as MNHEY and CDR2 as SVGAGI. The CDR3 is CAVSEGGLGYTF. CDR3 sequence (DNA): TGTGCCGTCAGCGAGGGGGGGCTTGGCTACACCTTC.

This chain joins TRBV2 and TRBJ1-5; D unresolved. Germline CDR1 SNHLY, CDR2 FYNNEI. Trimming removed 5 bases at V and 2 bases at J, with 16 bases between. This CDR3 has 16 residues. The CDR3 nucleotides read TGTGCCAGCAGTCCTCCCGTGCACCAAGGCAATCAGCCCCAGCATTTT. Translating it yields CASSPPVHQGNQPQHF.

The chain uses TRBV6-5 and TRBJ1-4, with D unresolved. V lost 4 bases, J lost 4 bases, and 16 bases lay in between. CDR3 length: 16 residues. CDR1 and CDR2 from the germline V gene are MNHEY and SVGAGI. The CDR3 nucleotides are TGTGCCAGCAGTTCCGTAGACTGGGCAGATAATGAAAAACTGTTTTTT. This codes for CASSSVDWADNEKLFF.

The chain recombines TRBV4-1 with TRBJ1-1; the D is unclear. Germline CDR1 and CDR2: MGHRA and YSYEKL. Trimming removed 0 bases at V and 4 bases at J, with 15 bases between. The CDR3 has 16 residues. CDR3 sequence: CASSQERFDWPTEAFF. In DNA, the CDR3 is TGCGCCAGCAGCCAAGAACGTTTTGACTGGCCCACTGAAGCTTTCTTT.

The genes are TRBV5-6 and TRBJ2-7; no reliable D call. CDR1 SGHDT and CDR2 YYEEEE come from the germline V gene. There are 15 residues in the CDR3. V dropped 0 bases and J dropped 0 bases, with 10 bases sitting between them. This CDR3 is CASSLGEVSSYEQYF. In DNA form, the CDR3 reads TGTGCCAGCAGCTTGGGTGAGGTGAGCTCCTACGAGCAGTACTTC.

A word on this clone: At the DNA level, this CDR3 is encoded by other sequences in the same sample as well. This chain connects TRBV6-5 to TRBJ2-1; D not certain. Germline CDR1 MNHEY, CDR2 SVGAGI. V dropped 4 bases and J dropped 1 base, with 11 bases sitting between them. The CDR3 runs 15 residues. The chain's CDR3 is CASSFSGSSYNEQFF. CDR3 nucleotide sequence: TGTGCCAGCAGTTTCTCCGGGTCTTCCTACAATGAGCAGTTCTTC.

The V and J genes are TRBV7-8 and TRBJ2-5; 11 bases are a match to TRBD2. The V segment lost 5 bases and the J segment 2 bases; nucleotides outside the gene matches: 10. The CDR3 has 17 residues. In germline, CDR1 is SGHVS, CDR2 FQNEAQ. The chain's CDR3 is CASSREIAGGHQETQYF. CDR3 DNA: TGTGCCAGCAGCCGCGAGATAGCGGGGGGGCATCAAGAGACCCAGTACTTC. The full variable domain, completed using reference TRBV7-8 and TRBJ2-5, is GAGVSQSPRYKVAKRGQDVALRCDPISGHVSLFWYQQALGQGPEFLTYFQNEAQLDKSGLPSDRFFAERPEGSVSTLKIQRTQQEDSAVYLCASSREIAGGHQETQYFGPGTRLLVL.

The chain is built from TRBV19 and TRBJ1-1, with 8 nucleotides matching TRBD1. The CDR3 covers 14 residues. V shed 7 bases, J shed 1 base, and the junction held 5 bases outside the gene matches. The germline V gene has CDR1 LNHDA and CDR2 SQIVND (reference sequence). The DNA of the CDR3 is TGTGCCAGTACGCTAGGACAGGGGAACACTGAAGCTTTCTTT. Translating gives CASTLGQGNTEAFF.

The J gene is TRBJ2-7, the V gene TRBV5-6; tentative D call: TRBD2 (6 bases). Trimming shortened V by 5 bases and J by 7 bases, and 16 bases separated the two germline ends. Germline values: CDR1 SGHDT, CDR2 YYEEEE. The CDR3 consists of 13 residues. For the CDR3, the DNA is TGTGCCAGCAGGGACGGAGGGACGCAAGAGCAGTACTTC. This codes for CASRDGGTQEQYF.

A note on this clone: A read error may explain this, as a much larger clone is one base away. Other DNA sequences of this sample code for an identical CDR3. V is TRBV6-5 and J is TRBJ2-7; no firm D call. This CDR3 comprises 9 residues. Germline values: CDR1 MNHEY, CDR2 SVGAGI. CDR3 sequence reads: CASGYEQYF. The CDR3 nucleotides read TGTGCCAGCGGTTACGAGCAGTACTTC.

This clone occurred once. The chain has TRBV10-3 and TRBJ2-7, with TRBD2 matching over 8 bases. Germline loops: CDR1 ENHRY, CDR2 SYGVKD. The CDR3 totals 14 residues. After removal of 6 bases from V and 3 bases from J, the junction contained 7 bases not matched to a gene. The CDR3 reads CAISPGLGIYEQYF. CDR3 DNA sequence: TGTGCCATCAGCCCGGGACTAGGGATCTACGAGCAGTACTTC.

The CDR3 DNA follows: TGTGCCAGCAGCTCCCTTGCAGTAGAGAACACTGAAGCTTTCTTT. Translating gives CASSSLAVENTEAFF. The rearrangement joins TRBV7-9 to TRBJ1-1; D is uncertain. CDR1 is SEHNR, CDR2 FQNEAQ, per germline (reference sequence). CDR3 length: 15 amino acids. V was cut by 4 bases and J by 1 base, with 13 bases left in between.

This clone occurred a few times. V usage is TRBV6-1 and J usage is TRBJ1-2, with 7 bases matching TRBD1. The CDR3 is 14 amino acids. Unmatched junction bases numbered 7, after V lost 6 bases and J lost 3 bases. Germline assignment: CDR1 MNHNS and CDR2 SASEGT. CDR3 bases: TGTGCCAGCAGGGACTACAGGGGTGACTATGGCTACACCTTC. It yields the protein CASRDYRGDYGYTF.

The chain carries TRBV9 and TRBJ2-6; D may correspond to TRBD1 or TRBD2 (5 bases each). Germline V gene lookup returns CDR1 SGDLS and CDR2 YYNGEE. The CDR3 extends over 16 amino acids. The ends were cut back, 0 bases at V and 0 bases at J, with 7 bases in the middle. The DNA for the CDR3 is TGTGCCAGCAGCGTAGGGGGGAGCTCTGGGGCCAACGTCCTGACTTTC. This encodes CASSVGGSSGANVLTF.